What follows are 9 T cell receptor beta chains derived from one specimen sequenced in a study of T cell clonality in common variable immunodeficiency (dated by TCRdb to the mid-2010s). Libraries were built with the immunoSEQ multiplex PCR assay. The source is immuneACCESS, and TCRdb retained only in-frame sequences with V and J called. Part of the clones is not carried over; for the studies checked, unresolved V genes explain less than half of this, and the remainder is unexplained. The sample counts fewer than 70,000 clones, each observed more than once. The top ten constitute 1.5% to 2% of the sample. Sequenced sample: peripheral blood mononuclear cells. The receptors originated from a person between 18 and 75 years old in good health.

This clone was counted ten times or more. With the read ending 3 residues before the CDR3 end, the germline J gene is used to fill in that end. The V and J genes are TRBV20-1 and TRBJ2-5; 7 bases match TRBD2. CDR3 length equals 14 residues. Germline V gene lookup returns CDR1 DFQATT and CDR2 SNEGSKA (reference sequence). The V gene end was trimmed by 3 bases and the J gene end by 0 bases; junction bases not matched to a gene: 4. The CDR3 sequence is CSASGDYNQETQYF. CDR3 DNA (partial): TGCAGTGCTAGTGGGGACTACAACCAAGAGACC.

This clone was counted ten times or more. The part of the CDR3 DNA that was read is TGTGCCAGCAGGGGGGTAGGGGGGGCTGAA. The encoded protein is CASRGVGGAE. The CDR3 in full is CASRGVGGAEAFF. The chain combines TRBV12-3 or TRBV12-4 with TRBJ1-1; D possibly corresponds to TRBD1 (6 bases). The CDR3 is cut off 3 residues early in the read; its end comes from the germline J gene. With 6 bases removed from V and 6 bases from J, the gap between germline ends came to 14 bases. This CDR3 is 13 amino acids long.

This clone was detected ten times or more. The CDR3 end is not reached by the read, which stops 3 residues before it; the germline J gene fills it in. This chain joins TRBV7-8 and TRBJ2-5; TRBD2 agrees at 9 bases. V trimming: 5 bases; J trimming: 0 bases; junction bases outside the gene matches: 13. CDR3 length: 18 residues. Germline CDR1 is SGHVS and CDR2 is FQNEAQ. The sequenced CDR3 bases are TGTGCCAGCAGCCCACCTCTGTCGGGACTAGCAGACCAAGAGACC. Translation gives CASSPPLSGLADQET. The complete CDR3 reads CASSPPLSGLADQETQYF. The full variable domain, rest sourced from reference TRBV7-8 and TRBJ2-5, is GAGVSQSPRYKVAKRGQDVALRCDPISGHVSLFWYQQALGQGPEFLTYFQNEAQLDKSGLPSDRFFAERPEGSVSTLKIQRTQQEDSAVYLCASSPPLSGLADQETQYFGPGTRLLVL.

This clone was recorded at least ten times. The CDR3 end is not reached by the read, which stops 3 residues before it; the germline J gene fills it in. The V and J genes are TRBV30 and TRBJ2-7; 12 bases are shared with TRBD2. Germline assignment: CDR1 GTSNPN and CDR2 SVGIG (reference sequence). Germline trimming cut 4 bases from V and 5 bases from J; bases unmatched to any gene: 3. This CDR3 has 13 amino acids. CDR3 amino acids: CAWTRLAGDEQYF. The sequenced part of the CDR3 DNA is TGTGCCTGGACGAGACTAGCGGGAGACGAG.

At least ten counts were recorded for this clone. Partial CDR3 DNA: TGTGCCAGTAGTACCGAGCCTAGCGGACCCACAGATACG. As protein: CASSTEPSGPTDT. The full CDR3 protein is CASSTEPSGPTDTQYF. This chain uses TRBV19 with TRBJ2-3; TRBD2 matches at 7 bases. The read terminates 3 residues before the CDR3 end, so the remaining end is supplied by the germline J gene. Unmatched junction bases numbered 9, after V lost 4 bases and J lost 2 bases. This CDR3 has 16 amino acids. Germline-derived CDR1 and CDR2 are LNHDA and SQIVND (reference sequence). The variable domain in full, with the rest retrieved from reference TRBV19 and TRBJ2-3, is DGGITQSPKYLFRKEGQNVTLSCEQNLNHDAMYWYRQDPGQGLRLIYYSQIVNDFQKGDIAEGYSVSREKKESFPLTVTSAQKNPTAFYLCASSTEPSGPTDTQYFGPGTRLTVL.

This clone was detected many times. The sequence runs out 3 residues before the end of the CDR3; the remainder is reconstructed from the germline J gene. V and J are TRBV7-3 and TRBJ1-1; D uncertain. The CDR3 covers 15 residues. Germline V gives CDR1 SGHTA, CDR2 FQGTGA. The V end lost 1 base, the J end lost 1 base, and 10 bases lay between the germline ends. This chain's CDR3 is CASSLNPGQNTEAFF. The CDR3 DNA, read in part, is TGTGCCAGCAGCTTAAACCCTGGGCAGAACACTGAA.

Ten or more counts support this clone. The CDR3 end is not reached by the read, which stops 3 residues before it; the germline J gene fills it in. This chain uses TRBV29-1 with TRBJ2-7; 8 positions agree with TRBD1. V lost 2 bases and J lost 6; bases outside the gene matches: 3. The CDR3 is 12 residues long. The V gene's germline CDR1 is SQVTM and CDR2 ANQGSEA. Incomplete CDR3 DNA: TGCAGCGTTGAACAGGGGGCGGGCGAG. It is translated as CSVEQGAGE. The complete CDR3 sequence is CSVEQGAGEQYF.

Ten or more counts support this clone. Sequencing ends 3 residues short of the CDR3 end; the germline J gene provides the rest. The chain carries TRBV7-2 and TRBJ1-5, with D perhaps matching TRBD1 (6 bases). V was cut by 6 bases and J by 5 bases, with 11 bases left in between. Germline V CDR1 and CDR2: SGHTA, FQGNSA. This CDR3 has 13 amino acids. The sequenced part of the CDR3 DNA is TGTGCCAGCAGTAAACACAGGGATCAGCCC. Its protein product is CASSKHRDQP. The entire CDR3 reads CASSKHRDQPQHF.

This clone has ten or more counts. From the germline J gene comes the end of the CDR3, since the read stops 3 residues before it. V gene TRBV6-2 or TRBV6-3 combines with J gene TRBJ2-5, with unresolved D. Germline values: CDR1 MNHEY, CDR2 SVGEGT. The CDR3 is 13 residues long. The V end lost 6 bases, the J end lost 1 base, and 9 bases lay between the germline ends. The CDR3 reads CASRPSTQETQYF. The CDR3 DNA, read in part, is TGTGCCAGCAGGCCCAGTACCCAAGAGACC.